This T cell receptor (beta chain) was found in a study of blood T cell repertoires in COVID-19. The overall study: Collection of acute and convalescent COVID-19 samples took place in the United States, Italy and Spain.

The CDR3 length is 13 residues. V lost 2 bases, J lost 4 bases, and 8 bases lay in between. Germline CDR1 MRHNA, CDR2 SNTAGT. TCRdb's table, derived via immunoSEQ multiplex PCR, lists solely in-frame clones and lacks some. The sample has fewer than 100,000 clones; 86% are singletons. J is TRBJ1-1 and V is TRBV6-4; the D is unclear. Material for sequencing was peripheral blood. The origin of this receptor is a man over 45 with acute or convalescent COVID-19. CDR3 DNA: TGTGCCAGCAGTGACAGGGCGGGCACTGAAGCTTTCTTT. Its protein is CASSDRAGTEAFF.